The clone carrying this T cell receptor beta chain has more than one count but fewer than ten. The sample belongs to a study of T-cell reconstitution after alpha-beta-depleted transplantation in children. CDR1 and CDR2 from the germline V gene are MGHDK and SYGVNS. The length of the CDR3 is 13 residues. V lost 7 bases and J lost 2, with 9 bases in between. A TCRbeta library incorporating unique molecular identifiers was prepared. MiXCR was run by TCRdb on the PCR reads, yielding one entry per CDR3 protein. The data contain about 540,000 distinct CDR3 sequences, 15% to 20% of them singletons. The chain is built from TRBV25-1 and TRBJ1-3; D not resolved. This specimen was PBMCs from the stem cell graft donor, taken from the stem cell graft. The TCR was taken from a human donor who donated a stem cell graft to a child with acute lymphoblastic leukemia. CDR3 nucleotide sequence: TGTGCCAGCACTCGCACCACTGGAAACACCATATATTTT. Amino acid sequence: CASTRTTGNTIYF.